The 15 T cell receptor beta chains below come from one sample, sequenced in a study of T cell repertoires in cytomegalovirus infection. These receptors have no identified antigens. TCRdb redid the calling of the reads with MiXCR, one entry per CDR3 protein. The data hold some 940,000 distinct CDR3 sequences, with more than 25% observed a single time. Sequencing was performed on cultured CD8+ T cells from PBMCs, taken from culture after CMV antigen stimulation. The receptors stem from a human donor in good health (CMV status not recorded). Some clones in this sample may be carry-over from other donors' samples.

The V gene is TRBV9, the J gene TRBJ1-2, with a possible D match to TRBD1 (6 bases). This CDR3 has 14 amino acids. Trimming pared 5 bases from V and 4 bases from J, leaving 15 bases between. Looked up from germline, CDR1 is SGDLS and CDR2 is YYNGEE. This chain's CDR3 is CASRGTGPSYGYTF. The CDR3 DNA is TGTGCCAGCAGGGGAACAGGGCCTTCCTATGGCTACACCTTC.

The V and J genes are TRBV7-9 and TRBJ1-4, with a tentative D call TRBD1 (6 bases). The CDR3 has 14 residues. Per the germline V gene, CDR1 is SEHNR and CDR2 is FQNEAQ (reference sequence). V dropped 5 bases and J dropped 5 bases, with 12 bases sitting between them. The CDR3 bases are TGTGCCAGCAGCCCAAGGGACAAGAATGAAAAACTGTTTTTT. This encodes CASSPRDKNEKLFF.

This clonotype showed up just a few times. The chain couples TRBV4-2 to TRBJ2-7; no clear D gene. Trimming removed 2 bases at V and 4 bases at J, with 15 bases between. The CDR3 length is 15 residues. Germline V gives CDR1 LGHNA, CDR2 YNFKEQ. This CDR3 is CASSQLGDTTYEQYF. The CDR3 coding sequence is TGTGCCAGCAGCCAATTAGGTGATACAACTTACGAGCAGTACTTC.

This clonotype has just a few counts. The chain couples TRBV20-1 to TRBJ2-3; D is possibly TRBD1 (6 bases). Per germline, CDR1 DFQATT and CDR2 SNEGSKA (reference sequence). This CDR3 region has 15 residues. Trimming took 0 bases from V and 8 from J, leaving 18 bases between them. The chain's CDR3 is CSARDRGQGYGTQYF. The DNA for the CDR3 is TGCAGTGCTAGAGATAGAGGGCAGGGGTACGGTACGCAGTATTTT.

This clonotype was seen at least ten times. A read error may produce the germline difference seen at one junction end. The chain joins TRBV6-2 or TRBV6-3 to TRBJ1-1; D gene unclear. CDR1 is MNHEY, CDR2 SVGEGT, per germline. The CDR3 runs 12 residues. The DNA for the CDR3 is TGCGCCAGCAGCTACGTGGGGACTGAAGCTTTCTTT. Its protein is CASSYVGTEAFF.

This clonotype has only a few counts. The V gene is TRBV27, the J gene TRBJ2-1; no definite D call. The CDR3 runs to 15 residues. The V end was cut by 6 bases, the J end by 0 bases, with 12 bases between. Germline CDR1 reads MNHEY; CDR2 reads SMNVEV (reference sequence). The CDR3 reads CASRVTAASYNEQFF. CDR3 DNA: TGTGCCAGCAGAGTCACCGCAGCCTCCTACAATGAGCAGTTCTTC.

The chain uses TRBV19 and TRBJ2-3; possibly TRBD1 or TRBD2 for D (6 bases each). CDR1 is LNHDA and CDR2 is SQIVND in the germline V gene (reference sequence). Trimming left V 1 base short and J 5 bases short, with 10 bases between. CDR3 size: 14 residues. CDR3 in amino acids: CASSIARGGDTQYF. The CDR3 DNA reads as TGTGCCAGTAGTATAGCCAGGGGAGGAGATACGCAGTATTTT.

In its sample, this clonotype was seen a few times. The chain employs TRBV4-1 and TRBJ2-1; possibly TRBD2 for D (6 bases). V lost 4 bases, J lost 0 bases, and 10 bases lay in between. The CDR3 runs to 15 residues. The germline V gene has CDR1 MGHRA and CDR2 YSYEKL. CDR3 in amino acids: CASSPGLHSYNEQFF. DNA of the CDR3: TGCGCCAGCAGCCCGGGACTGCACTCCTACAATGAGCAGTTCTTC.

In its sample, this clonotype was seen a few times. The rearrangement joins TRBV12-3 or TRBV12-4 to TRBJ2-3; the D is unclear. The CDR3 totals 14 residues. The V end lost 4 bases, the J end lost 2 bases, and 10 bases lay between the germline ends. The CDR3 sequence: CASSYSRYTDTQYF. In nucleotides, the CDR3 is TGTGCCAGCAGTTACTCGCGGTACACAGATACGCAGTATTTT.

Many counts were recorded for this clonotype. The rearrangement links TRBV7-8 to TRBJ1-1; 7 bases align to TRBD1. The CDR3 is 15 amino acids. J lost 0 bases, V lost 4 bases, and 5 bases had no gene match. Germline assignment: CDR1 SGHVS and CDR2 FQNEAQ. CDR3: CASSSDRDMNTEAFF. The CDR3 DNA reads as TGTGCCAGCAGCTCCGACAGGGACATGAACACTGAAGCTTTCTTT.

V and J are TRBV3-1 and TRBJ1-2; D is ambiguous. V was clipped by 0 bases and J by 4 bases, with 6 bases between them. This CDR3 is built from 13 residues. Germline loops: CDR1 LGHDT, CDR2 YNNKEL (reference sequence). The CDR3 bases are TGTGCCAGCAGCCAAGAATACCCCTATGGCTACACCTTC. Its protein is CASSQEYPYGYTF.

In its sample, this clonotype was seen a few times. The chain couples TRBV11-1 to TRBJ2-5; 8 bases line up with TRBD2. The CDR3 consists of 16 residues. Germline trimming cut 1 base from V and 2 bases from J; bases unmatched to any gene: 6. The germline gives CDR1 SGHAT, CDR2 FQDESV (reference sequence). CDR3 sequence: CASSLDPGGLQETQYF. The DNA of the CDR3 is TGTGCCAGCAGCTTAGACCCGGGAGGGCTTCAAGAGACCCAGTACTTC.

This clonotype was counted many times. CDR3 residues: CASSSSWGTEAFF. The CDR3 nucleotides read TGTGCCAGCAGTTCGTCATGGGGCACTGAAGCTTTCTTT. This chain joins TRBV27 and TRBJ1-1; D not resolved. This CDR3 contains 13 residues. The germline V and J ends were trimmed by 4 bases and 4 bases, with 10 bases remaining between them. CDR1 is MNHEY, CDR2 SMNVEV, per germline (reference sequence).

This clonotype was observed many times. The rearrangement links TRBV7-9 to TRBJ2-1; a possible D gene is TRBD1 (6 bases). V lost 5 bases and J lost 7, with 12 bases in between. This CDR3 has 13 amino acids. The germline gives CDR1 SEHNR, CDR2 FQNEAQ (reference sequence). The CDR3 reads CASSPRGGNEQFF. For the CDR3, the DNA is TGTGCCAGCAGCCCCAGAGGGGGAAATGAGCAGTTCTTC.

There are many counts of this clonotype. CDR3 coding DNA: TGTGCCAGTAGTATATCGACAGCAGATACGCAGTATTTT. This translates into CASSISTADTQYF. This sequence joins TRBV19 and TRBJ2-3; tentatively, D is TRBD1 (5 bases). Germline loops: CDR1 LNHDA, CDR2 SQIVND (reference sequence). Trimming took 2 bases from V and 4 from J, leaving 7 bases between them. This CDR3 comprises 13 residues.